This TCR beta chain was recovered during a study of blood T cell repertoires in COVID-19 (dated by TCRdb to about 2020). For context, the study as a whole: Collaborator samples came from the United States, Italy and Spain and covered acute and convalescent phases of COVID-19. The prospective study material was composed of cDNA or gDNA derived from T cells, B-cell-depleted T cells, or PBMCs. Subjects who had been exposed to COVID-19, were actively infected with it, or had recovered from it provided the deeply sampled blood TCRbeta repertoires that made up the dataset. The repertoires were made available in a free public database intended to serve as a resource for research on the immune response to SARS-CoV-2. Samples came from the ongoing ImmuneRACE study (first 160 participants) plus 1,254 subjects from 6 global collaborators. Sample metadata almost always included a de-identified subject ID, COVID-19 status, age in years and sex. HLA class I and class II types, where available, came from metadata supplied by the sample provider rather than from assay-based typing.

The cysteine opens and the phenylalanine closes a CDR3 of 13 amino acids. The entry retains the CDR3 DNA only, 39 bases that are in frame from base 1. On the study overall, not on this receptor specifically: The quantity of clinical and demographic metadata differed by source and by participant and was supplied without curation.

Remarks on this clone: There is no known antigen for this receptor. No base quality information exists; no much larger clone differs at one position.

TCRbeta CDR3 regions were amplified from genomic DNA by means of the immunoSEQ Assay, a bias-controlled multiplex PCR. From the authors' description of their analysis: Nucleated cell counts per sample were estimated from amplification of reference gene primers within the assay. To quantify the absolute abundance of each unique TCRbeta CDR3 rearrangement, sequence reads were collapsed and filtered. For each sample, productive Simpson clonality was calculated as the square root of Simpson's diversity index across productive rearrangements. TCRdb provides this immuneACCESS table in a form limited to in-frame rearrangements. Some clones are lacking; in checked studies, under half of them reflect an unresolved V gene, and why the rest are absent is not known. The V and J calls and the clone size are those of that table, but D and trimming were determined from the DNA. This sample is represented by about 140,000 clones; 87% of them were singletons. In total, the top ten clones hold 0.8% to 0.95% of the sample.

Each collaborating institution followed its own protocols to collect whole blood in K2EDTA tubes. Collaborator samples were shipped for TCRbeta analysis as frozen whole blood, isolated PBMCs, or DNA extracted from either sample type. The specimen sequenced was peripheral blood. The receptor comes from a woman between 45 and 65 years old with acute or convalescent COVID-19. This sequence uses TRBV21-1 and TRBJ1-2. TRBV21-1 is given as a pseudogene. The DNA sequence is TGTGCCAGCAGCCTATATGGTGTAATTGGCTACACCTTC. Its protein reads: CASSLYGVIGYTF.